Presented here are 5 T cell receptor beta chains from one specimen sequenced in a study of blood T cells in healthy people across ages. A second PCR of 7 to 11 cycles used a sample-barcoded 5' primer and a J-beta primer mix. In TCRdb, the 5' RACE reads were re-called with MiXCR into one record per CDR3 protein. This table holds some 1.4 million distinct CDR3 sequences, roughly 40% found once. Material for sequencing was blood. The receptor source for this set is a woman between 18 and 29 years old in good health.

V and J are TRBV7-9 and TRBJ2-7; a weak D match, TRBD1 (6 bases). Trimming removed 5 bases at V and 3 bases at J, with 20 bases between. CDR1 is SEHNR and CDR2 is FQNEAQ in the germline V gene (reference sequence). The CDR3 is 16 residues long. CDR3 residues: CASSRLDRRSSYEQYF. CDR3 coding DNA: TGTGCCAGCAGCAGGCTGGACAGAAGATCGAGCTACGAGCAGTACTTC.

In its sample, this clonotype was seen once. The chain couples TRBV6-5 to TRBJ2-5; D unclear. The J call is uncertain, as TRBJ2-7 better fits the DNA end. Germline V gene sequence: CDR1 MNHEY, CDR2 SVGAGI. The CDR3 spans 14 residues. DNA for the CDR3: TGTGCCAGCAGAGCAGATTGGGGAACCAACGAGCAGTACTTC. This codes for CASRADWGTNEQYF.

The V call is TRBV4-2, the J call TRBJ1-1; the match to TRBD1 covers 8 bases. V shed 7 bases and J 1 base; nucleotides not matched to a gene: 5. The CDR3 extends over 14 amino acids. Germline V gene lookup returns CDR1 LGHNA and CDR2 YNFKEQ. In DNA, the CDR3 is TGTGCCAGCAAATCCACAGGGGGGAACACTGAAGCTTTCTTT. Amino acids: CASKSTGGNTEAFF.

Regarding this clonotype: Since a much larger clone is just one base distant, this may be a read error. The chain couples TRBV5-1 to TRBJ2-7, with 13 bases matching TRBD2. CDR1 is SGHRS, CDR2 YFSETQ, per germline. The CDR3 runs to 15 residues. V dropped 5 bases and J dropped 7; count of bases not matched to a gene: 9. The CDR3 DNA sequence: TGCGCCAGCAGGACTAGCGGGGGGCCAGGCGATGAGCAGTACTTC. Its translation: CASRTSGGPGDEQYF.

This clonotype was counted only a few times. V and J are TRBV12-5 and TRBJ1-1, with 12 bases aligning to TRBD1. The germline V gene encodes CDR1 LGHNT and CDR2 FRNRAP. Germline trimming cut 2 bases from V and 0 bases from J; bases unmatched to any gene: 10. The CDR3 covers 19 residues. The CDR3 sequence is CASGLNLGTGGFVNTEAFF. CDR3 DNA sequence: TGTGCTAGTGGTTTGAACCTTGGGACAGGGGGCTTCGTGAACACTGAAGCTTTCTTT. The entire variable domain, with the rest obtained from reference TRBV12-5 and TRBJ1-1, is as follows: DARVTQTPRHKVTEMGQEVTMRCQPILGHNTVFWYRQTMMQGLELLAYFRNRAPLDDSGMPKDRFSAEMPDATLATLKIQPSEPRDSAVYFCASGLNLGTGGFVNTEAFFGQGTRLTVV.